These T cell receptor beta chains were read from a single sample in a study of blood T cell repertoires in COVID-19. Sequencing was performed with immunoSEQ multiplex PCR; in TCRdb, only in-frame clones are kept and a portion is missing. The table has roughly 150,000 clones, approximately 90% seen once. The sample taken for sequencing was peripheral blood. The receptors come from a woman in her 70s with COVID-19, enrolled during active disease. The CDR3 runs from the conserved cysteine through the conserved F or W. D genes are given only for firm matches. Only some rows state a clone size, as once, few, many or a class for expanded clones.

>TRBV2|-|TRBJ2-1|TRBD2
TGTGCCAGCAGTGATCGACTAGCGACCTACAATGAGCAGTTCTTC
CASSDRLATYNEQFF
>TRBV9|-|TRBJ2-3|-
TGTGCCAGCAGCGTTAGCGGTATATTCACAGATACGCAGTATTTT
CASSVSGIFTDTQYF
>TRBV5-6|few|TRBJ1-2|-
TGTGCCAGCAGCTTGGAGGTGGCGGGGAACTATGGCTACACCTTC
CASSLEVAGNYGYTF
>TRBV5-6|-|TRBJ2-5|TRBD1
TGTGCCAGCAGCTGGACAGGCGGAATGAACCAAGAGACCCAGTACTTC
CASSWTGGMNQETQYF
>TRBV28|-|TRBJ2-1|TRBD1
TGTGCCAGCACCCTCGGGGGACAGGGTTCCGATGAGCAGTTCTTC
CASTLGGQGSDEQFF
>TRBV3-1/TRBV3-2|-|TRBJ2-1|TRBD2
TGTGCCAGCAGCCAAGATTCGAGGGGAACTAGCGGGGGAAAGAATGAGCAGTTCTTC
CASSQDSRGTSGGKNEQFF
>TRBV28|-|TRBJ1-1|-
TGTGCCAGCAGTTGGGGCAACCTGAACACTGAAGCTTTCTTT
CASSWGNLNTEAFF
>TRBV19|-|TRBJ1-1|-
TGTGCCAGTAGTAGTCAACAGGGATCCTTCGTGACTGAAGCTTTCTTT
CASSSQQGSFVTEAFF
>TRBV5-6|once|TRBJ2-7|-
TGTGCCAGCAGCTTGCGCTCCCTGAGCTCCTACGAGCAGTACTTC
CASSLRSLSSYEQYF
>TRBV15|-|TRBJ2-5|-
TGTGCCACCAGCAGAGATCGCGCGGGATCGAAAGAGACCCAGTACTTC
CATSRDRAGSKETQYF
>TRBV4-2|-|TRBJ1-1|TRBD1
TGTGCCAGCAGCTACCGGGGACAGGCTTTGAACACTGAAGCTTTCTTT
CASSYRGQALNTEAFF
>TRBV6-2/TRBV6-3|once|TRBJ2-3|TRBD1
TGTGCCAGCAGCTGGACAGGGAGCACAGATACGCAGTATTTT
CASSWTGSTDTQYF
>TRBV5-1|-|TRBJ1-6|-
TGCGCCAGCAGCCCCGGAGGGACGGATAATAATTCACCCCTCCACTTT
CASSPGGTDNNSPLHF
>TRBV3-1/TRBV3-2|-|TRBJ2-1|TRBD2
TGTGCCAGCAGCCGAATAGCGGGGGGGCTCAGTGAGCAGTTCTTC
CASSRIAGGLSEQFF
>TRBV9|once|TRBJ1-2|-
TGTGCCAGCAGCGTAGCTACATCAGGAACCTATGGCTACACCTTC
CASSVATSGTYGYTF
>TRBV18|-|TRBJ1-4|-
TGTGCCAGCTCACCGAGAGAAGGACAGCTTAATGAAAAACTGTTTTTT
CASSPREGQLNEKLFF
>TRBV9|few|TRBJ1-5|-
TGTGCCAGCAGCGTCCGGGACAATCAGCCCCAGCATTTT
CASSVRDNQPQHF
>TRBV7-9|-|TRBJ1-1|TRBD1
TGTGCCAGCAGCTTAGGGGGGACAGGGATGTTTGGTGGCACTGAAGCTTTCTTT
CASSLGGTGMFGGTEAFF
>TRBV23-1|-|TRBJ2-1|-
TGCGCCAGCAGTCAACCTCGGACAAGGCGGGGCAATGAGCAGTTCTTC
CASSQPRTRRGNEQFF
>TRBV2|-|TRBJ1-5|TRBD1
TGTGCCAGCAAGGGATACAGACAGGGAGGCAGTGGTCAGCCCCAGCATTTT
CASKGYRQGGSGQPQHF
>TRBV14|-|TRBJ1-2|TRBD1
TGTGCCAGCAGCCAAGATTACGACAGGGGGCCGGTCGGCTACACCTTC
CASSQDYDRGPVGYTF
>TRBV5-1|-|TRBJ2-3|TRBD2
TGCGCCAGCAGCTTCGGCGGGGGGGTGAAAAGGCCAGATACGCAGTATTTT
CASSFGGGVKRPDTQYF
>TRBV18|-|TRBJ2-1|-
TGTGCCAGCTCACGGGCTCGCACGGGGGACAATGAGCAGTTCTTC
CASSRARTGDNEQFF
>TRBV19|-|TRBJ2-7|TRBD1
TGTGCCAGTAGTCGGCGTGACAGGGGATACGAGCAGTACTTC
CASSRRDRGYEQYF
>TRBV5-1|-|TRBJ2-7|-
TGCGCCAGCAGCTTGGAGGGTACAGGGTCGGGGGAGCAGTACTTC
CASSLEGTGSGEQYF
>TRBV2|-|TRBJ1-5|-
TGTGCCAGCAGCAAAAATAGCAATCAGCCCCAGCATTTT
CASSKNSNQPQHF
>TRBV27|-|TRBJ1-2|-
TGTGCCAGGTGCGCATACTATAACTATGGCTACACCTTC
CARCAYYNYGYTF
>TRBV5-5|-|TRBJ1-4|-
TGTGCCAGCAGCTTGATACAGGATGAAAAACTGTTTTTT
CASSLIQDEKLFF
>TRBV5-1|-|TRBJ1-6|-
TGCGCCAGCGCAGGTGATGGTTCACCCCTCCACTTT
CASAGDGSPLHF
>TRBV7-2|-|TRBJ2-3|TRBD1
TGTGCCAGCAGCTCGACAGGGGGCGAGGGTACGCAGTATTTT
CASSSTGGEGTQYF
>TRBV28|-|TRBJ1-1|TRBD1
TGTGCCAGCAGTCCGGTTCCGTCAGGGGGGACTGAAGCTTTCTTT
CASSPVPSGGTEAFF
>TRBV9|-|TRBJ1-2|-
TGTGCCAGCAGCGTGGAGGGGTATTCTAACTATGGCTACACCTTC
CASSVEGYSNYGYTF
>TRBV19|-|TRBJ1-5|TRBD1
TGTGCCAGTAGACACAGGGGGCAATGGCAGCCCCAGCATTTT
CASRHRGQWQPQHF
>TRBV7-2|many|TRBJ1-2|TRBD1
TGTGCCAGCAGCCGGGACAGGGCGGGCTACACCTTC
CASSRDRAGYTF
>TRBV11-1|-|TRBJ1-4|-
TGTGCCAGCAGCTCCAGGGTCGCGGATGAAAAACTGTTTTTT
CASSSRVADEKLFF
>TRBV28|-|TRBJ1-1|TRBD1
TGTGCCAGCAGTTTATTTCCGACGGACAGGGGGGAAAGAGCTTTCTTT
CASSLFPTDRGERAFF
>TRBV3-1/TRBV3-2|-|TRBJ1-1|TRBD1
TGTGCCAGCAGCCCGTGGGACAGGGCCTTGGGAGCTTTCTTT
CASSPWDRALGAFF
>TRBV3-1/TRBV3-2|few|TRBJ2-2|-
TGTGCCAGCAGCCAAGTATCAGGGTTTACCGGGGAGCTGTTTTTT
CASSQVSGFTGELFF
>TRBV9|-|TRBJ2-3|TRBD2
TGTGCCAGCAGCGCCAACCTAGCGGGGGGGCGAGATACGCAGTATTTT
CASSANLAGGRDTQYF
>TRBV6-1|-|TRBJ2-3|-
TGTGCCAGCAGTGAGTCCCCCTCCAGGGGAGGCACAGATACGCAGTATTTT
CASSESPSRGGTDTQYF
>TRBV27|-|TRBJ1-1|-
TGTGCCAGCAGTTTCAACCCACAGGGAAACATGAACACTGAAGCTTTCTTT
CASSFNPQGNMNTEAFF
>TRBV2|-|TRBJ1-2|TRBD1
TGTGCCGCGAGGGACAGGGCCTATGGCTACACCTTC
CAARDRAYGYTF